This TCR beta chain was recorded in a study of graft-versus-host responses after intestinal transplantation. The CDR3 totals 14 residues. The trim removed 3 bases at V and 7 bases at J, leaving 4 bases unmatched. CDR1 and CDR2 from the germline V gene are MGHRA and YSYEKL. Repertoires were generated with immunoSEQ multiplex PCR, while TCRdb's copy carries only in-frame clones and drops some. Seen here are roughly 90,000 clones, over 80% observed once, and the top ten hold under 6.5%. Worth noting for this clone: Its antigen is as yet unknown.

This specimen consisted of unstimulated CD8+ T cells sorted from spleen or lymph node cells, obtained before intestinal transplant. The TCR was taken from a human donor who received an intestinal transplant. The rearrangement uses TRBV4-1 and TRBJ2-1, with 9 bases matching TRBD2. CDR3 DNA sequence: TGCGCCAGCAGCCACCTCGCGGGGGGGAATGAGCAGTTCTTC. Its translation is CASSHLAGGNEQFF.